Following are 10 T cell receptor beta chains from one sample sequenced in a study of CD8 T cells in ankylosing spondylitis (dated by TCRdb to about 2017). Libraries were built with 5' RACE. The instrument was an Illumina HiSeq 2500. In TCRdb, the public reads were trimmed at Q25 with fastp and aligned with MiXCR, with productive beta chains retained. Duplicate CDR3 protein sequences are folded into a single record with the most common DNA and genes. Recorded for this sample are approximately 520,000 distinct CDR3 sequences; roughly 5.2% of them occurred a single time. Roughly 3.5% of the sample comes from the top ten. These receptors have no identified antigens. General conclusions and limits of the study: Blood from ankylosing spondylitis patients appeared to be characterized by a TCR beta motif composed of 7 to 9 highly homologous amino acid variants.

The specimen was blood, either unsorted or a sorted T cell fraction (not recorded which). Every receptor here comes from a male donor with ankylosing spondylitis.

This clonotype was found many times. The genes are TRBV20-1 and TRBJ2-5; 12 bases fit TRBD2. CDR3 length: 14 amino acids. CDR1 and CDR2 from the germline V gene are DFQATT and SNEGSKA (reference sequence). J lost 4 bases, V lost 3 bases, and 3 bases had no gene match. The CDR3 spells CSASLLAGGETQYF. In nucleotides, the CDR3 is TGCAGTGCTAGTCTACTAGCGGGAGGAGAGACCCAGTACTTC.

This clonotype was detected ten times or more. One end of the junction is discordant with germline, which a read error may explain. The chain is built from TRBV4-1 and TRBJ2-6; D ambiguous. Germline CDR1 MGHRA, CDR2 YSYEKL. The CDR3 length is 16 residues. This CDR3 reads CASSQGVPSGANVLTF. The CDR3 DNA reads TGCGCCAGCAGCCAAGGGGTCCCCTCTGGAGCCAACGTCCTGACTTTC.

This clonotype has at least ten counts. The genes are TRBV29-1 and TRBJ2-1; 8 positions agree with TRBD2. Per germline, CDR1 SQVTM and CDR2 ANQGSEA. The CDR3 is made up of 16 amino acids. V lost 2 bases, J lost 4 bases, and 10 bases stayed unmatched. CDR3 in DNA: TGCAGCGTTGAAACGGGAGGGCCTGCGGGGTACAATGAGCAGTTCTTC. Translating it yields CSVETGGPAGYNEQFF.

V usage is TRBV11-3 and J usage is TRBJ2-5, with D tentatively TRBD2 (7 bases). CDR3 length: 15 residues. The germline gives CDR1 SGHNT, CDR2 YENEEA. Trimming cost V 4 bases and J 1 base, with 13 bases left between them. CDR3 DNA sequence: TGTGCCAGCAGCTCCGGGGGGACAACCCAAGAGACCCAGTACTTC. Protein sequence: CASSSGGTTQETQYF.

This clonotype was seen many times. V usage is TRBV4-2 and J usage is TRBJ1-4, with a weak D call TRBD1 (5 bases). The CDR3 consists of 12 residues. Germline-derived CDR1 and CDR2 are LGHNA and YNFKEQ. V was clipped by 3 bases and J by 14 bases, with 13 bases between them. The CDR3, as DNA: TGTGCCAGCAGCCATCAACGGACATGGCTGTTTTTT. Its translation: CASSHQRTWLFF.

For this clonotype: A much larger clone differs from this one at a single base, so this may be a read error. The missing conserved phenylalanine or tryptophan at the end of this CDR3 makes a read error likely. CDR3 loop: CATSGGRGTNEKLFL. The CDR3 region has the DNA TGTGCCACCAGTGGCGGCCGAGGAACTAATGAAAAACTGTTTCTT. The gene calls are TRBV24-1 and TRBJ1-4, with no clear D. The CDR3 contains 15 residues. Trimming took off 5 bases at V and 1 base at J, with 10 bases between the two ends. Germline V gene lookup returns CDR1 KGHDR and CDR2 SFDVKD.

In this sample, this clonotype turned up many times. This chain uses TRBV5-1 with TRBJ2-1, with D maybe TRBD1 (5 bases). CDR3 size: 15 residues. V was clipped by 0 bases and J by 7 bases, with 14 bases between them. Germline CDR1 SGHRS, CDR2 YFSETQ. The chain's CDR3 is CASSLGPQGGNEQFF. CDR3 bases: TGCGCCAGCAGCTTGGGACCCCAGGGTGGGAATGAGCAGTTCTTC.

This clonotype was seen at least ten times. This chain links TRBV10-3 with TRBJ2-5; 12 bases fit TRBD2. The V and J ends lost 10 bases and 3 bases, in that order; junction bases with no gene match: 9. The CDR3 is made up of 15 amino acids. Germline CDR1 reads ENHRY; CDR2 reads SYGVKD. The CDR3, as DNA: TGTGCCACGCGAACGAGACTAGCGGGGGAAGAGACCCAGTACTTC. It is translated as CATRTRLAGEETQYF.

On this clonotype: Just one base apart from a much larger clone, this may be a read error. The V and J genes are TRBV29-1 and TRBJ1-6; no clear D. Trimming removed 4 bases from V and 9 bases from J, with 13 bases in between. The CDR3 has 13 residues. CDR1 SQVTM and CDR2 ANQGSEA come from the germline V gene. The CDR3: CSVAELLGSPLHF. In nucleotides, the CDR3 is TGCAGCGTTGCTGAGCTCCTAGGTTCACCCCTCCACTTT.

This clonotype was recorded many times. CDR3 nucleotides: TGCAGTGCTAGATCAGGGGCCTACACCGGGGAGCTGTTTTTT. Protein sequence: CSARSGAYTGELFF. The J gene is TRBJ2-2, the V gene TRBV20-1; tentative D call: TRBD1 (6 bases). Trimming cost V 2 bases and J 3 bases, with 10 bases left between them. CDR3 length: 14 residues. Per germline, CDR1 DFQATT and CDR2 SNEGSKA (reference sequence).